This passage covers 22 T cell receptor beta chains from one sample sequenced in a study of blood T cell repertoires in COVID-19. Sequencing used immunoSEQ multiplex PCR; TCRdb keeps in-frame clones, though not all of them. The sample holds 250,000 to 300,000 clones, roughly 89% seen once. Specimen: PBMCs or T cells enriched from blood (not recorded which). The receptors derive from a man aged 40-55 years who had recovered from COVID-19.

The V gene is TRBV28, the J gene TRBJ1-5; possible D gene TRBD1, 5 bases. CDR1 and CDR2 from the germline V gene are MDHEN and SYDVKM. V was clipped by 7 bases and J by 4 bases, with 20 bases between them. This CDR3 region has 16 residues. The CDR3 protein is CASTLDLGGGNQPQHF. CDR3 nucleotide sequence: TGTGCCAGCACCCTAGACCTGGGGGGAGGTAATCAGCCCCAGCATTTT. The whole variable domain, remainder taken from reference TRBV28 and TRBJ1-5, is DVKVTQSSRYLVKRTGEKVFLECVQDMDHENMFWYRQDPGLGLRLIYFSYDVKMKEKGDIPEGYSVSREKKERFSLILESASTNQTSMYLCASTLDLGGGNQPQHFGDGTRLSIL.

V gene TRBV29-1 combines with J gene TRBJ1-2; a possible D gene is TRBD1 (6 bases). The CDR3 extends over 12 amino acids. The V and J ends lost 8 bases and 2 bases respectively, with 12 bases between them. CDR1 is SQVTM, CDR2 ANQGSEA, per germline. CDR3 region: CSTRDTNYGYTF. CDR3 DNA: TGCAGCACCCGGGACACCAACTATGGCTACACCTTC. Using reference TRBV29-1 and TRBJ1-2 for the parts outside the CDR3, the full variable domain is SAVISQKPSRDICQRGTSLTIQCQVDSQVTMMFWYRQQPGQSLTLIATANQGSEATYESGFVIDKFPISRPNLTFSTLTVSNMSPEDSSIYLCSTRDTNYGYTFGSGTRLTVV.

The V call is TRBV27, the J call TRBJ1-2, with 8 bases matching TRBD1. The length of the CDR3 is 13 residues. The germline V gene has CDR1 MNHEY and CDR2 SMNVEV (reference sequence). V gave up 5 bases and J gave up 3 bases; unmatched junction bases: 2. CDR3: CASSMGQDYGYTF. CDR3 DNA: TGTGCCAGCAGTATGGGACAGGACTATGGCTACACCTTC.

The V call is TRBV4-1, the J call TRBJ2-2; maybe TRBD2 (6 bases). CDR3 length equals 17 residues. Germline lookup yields CDR1 MGHRA and CDR2 YSYEKL. The ends were cut back, 5 bases at V and 1 base at J, with 17 bases in the middle. This CDR3 reads CASSNGRLPKNTGELFF. CDR3 DNA: TGCGCCAGCAGCAACGGGAGACTGCCAAAGAACACCGGGGAGCTGTTTTTT.

This chain links TRBV27 with TRBJ2-5, with a possible D match to TRBD1 (5 bases). Trimming removed 3 bases from V and 2 bases from J, with 13 bases in between. CDR3 size: 15 residues. Germline CDR1 and CDR2: MNHEY and SMNVEV (reference sequence). The CDR3 spells CASSFFGAGQETQYF. The CDR3 region has the DNA TGTGCCAGCAGTTTCTTTGGGGCAGGACAAGAGACCCAGTACTTC.

The chain recombines TRBV5-6 with TRBJ1-2, with TRBD1 matching 9 bases. Germline lookup yields CDR1 SGHDT and CDR2 YYEEEE. With 1 base clipped from V and 4 bases from J, the junction kept 8 bases outside the gene matches. The CDR3 consists of 16 residues. CDR3 DNA sequence: TGTGCCAGCAGCTTGATGGGGGGACAGGGTGGCTATGGCTACACCTTC. It encodes CASSLMGGQGGYGYTF. Variable domain in full (rest from reference TRBV5-6 and TRBJ1-2): DAGVTQSPTHLIKTRGQQVTLRCSPKSGHDTVSWYQQALGQGPQFIFQYYEEEERQRGNFPDRFSGHQFPNYSSELNVNALLLGDSALYLCASSLMGGQGGYGYTFGSGTRLTVV.

The rearrangement uses TRBV19 and TRBJ2-7; 7 nucleotides agree with TRBD1. In germline, CDR1 is LNHDA, CDR2 SQIVND (reference sequence). V trimming: 5 bases; J trimming: 3 bases; junction bases outside the gene matches: 7. The CDR3 is 14 amino acids. CDR3 sequence (DNA): TGTGCCAGTAGTCAGAGACAGGGACACTACGAGCAGTACTTC. Protein sequence: CASSQRQGHYEQYF.

The chain is built from TRBV11-2 and TRBJ2-7, with D maybe TRBD2 (6 bases). This CDR3 has 15 residues. Germline V gene lookup returns CDR1 SGHAT and CDR2 FQNNGV. Between the trimmed V and J ends, which lost 1 base and 3 bases, there was a span of 13 bases. The CDR3 reads CASSLGEDGIYEQYF. The CDR3 region has the DNA TGTGCCAGCAGCTTAGGGGAGGACGGGATCTACGAGCAGTACTTC.

The V gene is TRBV7-8, the J gene TRBJ2-7; the D gene is possibly TRBD2 (6 bases). Germline V gives CDR1 SGHVS, CDR2 FQNEAQ. V was clipped by 3 bases and J by 7 bases, with 19 bases between them. The CDR3 loop spans 15 amino acids. DNA for the CDR3: TGTGCCAGCAGCTTTTCCGGGGGTAATTTTATTGAGCAGTACTTC. Translation gives CASSFSGGNFIEQYF.

This chain connects TRBV27 to TRBJ1-5; 8 nucleotides line up with TRBD1. J lost 3 bases, V lost 6 bases, and 7 bases had no gene match. CDR1 and CDR2 (germline): MNHEY, SMNVEV (reference sequence). The CDR3 covers 15 residues. CDR3 in DNA: TGTGCCAGCAGCGTCCGGACAGGGCTCAATCAGCCCCAGCATTTT. Its protein is CASSVRTGLNQPQHF.

V usage is TRBV19 and J usage is TRBJ1-3; TRBD1 matches 7 bases. The CDR3 loop spans 15 amino acids. Looked up from germline, CDR1 is LNHDA and CDR2 is SQIVND (reference sequence). The V gene end was trimmed by 6 bases and the J gene end by 0 bases; junction bases not matched to a gene: 5. The CDR3 here is CASSPGQRSGNTIYF. Here the CDR3 DNA reads TGTGCCAGTAGCCCGGGACAGCGCTCTGGAAACACCATATATTTT. The whole variable domain, remainder taken from reference TRBV19 and TRBJ1-3, is DGGITQSPKYLFRKEGQNVTLSCEQNLNHDAMYWYRQDPGQGLRLIYYSQIVNDFQKGDIAEGYSVSREKKESFPLTVTSAQKNPTAFYLCASSPGQRSGNTIYFGEGSWLTVV.

J is TRBJ2-2 and V is TRBV7-9, with TRBD2 matching 7 bases. V gave up 10 bases and J gave up 7 bases; unmatched junction bases: 15. The V gene's germline CDR1 is SEHNR and CDR2 FQNEAQ (reference sequence). The CDR3 runs 15 residues. The CDR3 coding sequence is TGTGCCACCCCACCCCTAGACGGCGGGGGCGGGGAGCTGTTTTTT. Its translation is CATPPLDGGGGELFF.

The count of this clone is one. V and J are TRBV6-4 and TRBJ1-1; D is ambiguous. The CDR3 spans 15 residues. V was clipped by 6 bases and J by 1 base, with 15 bases between them. The germline gives CDR1 MRHNA, CDR2 SNTAGT. The CDR3 nucleotides read TGTGCCAGCAGCCGATTCTTCGGGGAGAACACTGAAGCTTTCTTT. It specifies CASSRFFGENTEAFF.

The chain links TRBV27 to TRBJ2-1; D is ambiguous. The germline V gene encodes CDR1 MNHEY and CDR2 SMNVEV (reference sequence). With 3 bases removed from V and 8 bases from J, the gap between germline ends came to 5 bases. The CDR3 runs to 11 residues. CDR3 loop: CASSFGHEQFF. DNA for the CDR3: TGTGCCAGCAGTTTCGGTCATGAGCAGTTCTTC.

The chain recombines TRBV4-1 with TRBJ1-2; 7 nucleotides agree with TRBD1. Unmatched junction bases numbered 11, after V lost 3 bases and J lost 4 bases. This CDR3 is 16 amino acids long. From germline, CDR1 is MGHRA and CDR2 YSYEKL. Here the CDR3 DNA reads TGCGCCAGCAGCCAGTCGGATAGGGGGCTGACCTATGGCTACACCTTC. As protein: CASSQSDRGLTYGYTF.

This chain uses TRBV19 with TRBJ2-7, with 8 bases lining up with TRBD1. The CDR3 has 14 residues. Germline V gene sequence: CDR1 LNHDA, CDR2 SQIVND (reference sequence). Losses at the gene ends were 9 bases for V and 6 bases for J; bases not matched to a gene: 13. Here the CDR3 DNA reads TGTGCCAGCCGAGCAGGGGGCAGGGCTGCCGAGCAGTACTTC. Translating it yields CASRAGGRAAEQYF.

This clone has only one observation. V usage is TRBV25-1 and J usage is TRBJ1-3; D perhaps matches TRBD1 (5 bases). The CDR3 runs to 15 residues. Germline CDR1 reads MGHDK; CDR2 reads SYGVNS. Trimming took off 4 bases at V and 0 bases at J, with 10 bases between the two ends. The CDR3 region has the DNA TGTGCCAGCAGTGGGATCAGGGTCTCTGGAAACACCATATATTTT. This gives the protein CASSGIRVSGNTIYF.

The gene calls are TRBV13 and TRBJ1-4, with 10 bases that match TRBD1. The CDR3 consists of 15 residues. Per the germline V gene, CDR1 is PRHDT and CDR2 is FYEKMQ (reference sequence). With 3 bases clipped from V and 4 bases from J, the junction kept 2 bases outside the gene matches. The CDR3 DNA follows: TGTGCCAGCAGCTTGGACAGGGGGGATAATGAAAAACTGTTTTTT. As protein: CASSLDRGDNEKLFF.

This clone was observed a single time. The chain combines TRBV29-1 with TRBJ2-3, with D tentatively TRBD2 (5 bases). Between the trimmed V and J ends, which lost 4 bases and 3 bases, there was a span of 14 bases. The V gene's germline CDR1 is SQVTM and CDR2 ANQGSEA. The CDR3 is made up of 14 amino acids. The CDR3 DNA reads TGCAGCGTTGGGCTTCCCGAGGGTACAGATACGCAGTATTTT. Translated, it gives CSVGLPEGTDTQYF.

The chain has TRBV29-1 and TRBJ2-7; 9 positions agree with TRBD1. V gave up 1 base and J gave up 6 bases; unmatched junction bases: 10. This CDR3 is 15 amino acids long. Germline-derived CDR1 and CDR2 are SQVTM and ANQGSEA. CDR3 region: CSVEVTTGGLGEQYF. The CDR3 nucleotides read TGCAGCGTTGAAGTCACCACAGGGGGCTTGGGCGAGCAGTACTTC.

This clone was found once. The chain employs TRBV13 and TRBJ2-7; 7 positions agree with TRBD1. Germline V gene lookup returns CDR1 PRHDT and CDR2 FYEKMQ (reference sequence). The trim removed 6 bases at V and 5 bases at J, leaving 10 bases unmatched. This CDR3 is 14 amino acids long. As DNA, the CDR3 is TGTGCCAGCAGTTCAGACAGGGAAACCCACGAGCAGTACTTC. Encoded protein: CASSSDRETHEQYF.

The chain has TRBV28 and TRBJ1-1; D gene ambiguous. This CDR3 region has 15 residues. V was cut by 1 base and J by 7 bases, with 16 bases left in between. The germline CDR1 and CDR2 sequences are MDHEN and SYDVKM. CDR3 sequence (DNA): TGTGCCAGCAGTTTATCGGGGAGCGGGCCTTATGAAGCTTTCTTT. Amino acid sequence: CASSLSGSGPYEAFF.